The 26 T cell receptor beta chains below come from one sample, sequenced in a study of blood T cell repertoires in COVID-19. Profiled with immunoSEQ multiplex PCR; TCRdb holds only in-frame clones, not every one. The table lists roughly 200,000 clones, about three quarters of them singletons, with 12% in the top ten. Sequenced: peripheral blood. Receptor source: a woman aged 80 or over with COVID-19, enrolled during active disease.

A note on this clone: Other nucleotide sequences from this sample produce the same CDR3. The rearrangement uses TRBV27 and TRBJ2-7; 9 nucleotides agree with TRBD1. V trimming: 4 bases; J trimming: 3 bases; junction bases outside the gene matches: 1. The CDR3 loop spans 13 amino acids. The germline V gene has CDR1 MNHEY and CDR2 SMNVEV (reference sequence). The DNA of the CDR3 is TGTGCCAGCAGTTGGGGACAGGGCTACGAGCAGTACTTC. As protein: CASSWGQGYEQYF.

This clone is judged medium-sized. The CDR3 sequence: CASSSGLNYEQYF. In DNA, the CDR3 is TGTGCCAGCAGTTCCGGACTCAACTACGAGCAGTACTTC. The gene calls are TRBV5-6 and TRBJ2-7, with D tentatively TRBD2 (5 bases). Trimming pared 5 bases from V and 3 bases from J, leaving 12 bases between. Germline CDR1 SGHDT, CDR2 YYEEEE. The CDR3 has 13 amino acids.

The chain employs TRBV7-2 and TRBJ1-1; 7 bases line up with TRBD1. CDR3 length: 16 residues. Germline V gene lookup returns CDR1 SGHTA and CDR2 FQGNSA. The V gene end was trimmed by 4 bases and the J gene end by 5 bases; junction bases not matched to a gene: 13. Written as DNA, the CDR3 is TGTGCCAGCAGCTCCCGGACAGGTGGGGGGAGAACTGAAGCTTTCTTT. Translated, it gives CASSSRTGGGRTEAFF.

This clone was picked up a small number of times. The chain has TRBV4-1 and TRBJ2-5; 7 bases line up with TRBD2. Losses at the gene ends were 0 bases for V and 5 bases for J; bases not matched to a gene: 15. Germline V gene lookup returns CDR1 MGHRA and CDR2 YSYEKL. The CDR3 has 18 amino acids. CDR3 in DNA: TGCGCCAGCAGCCAAGATCGTGTGGGAGGGAGGGCCGGTGAGACCCAGTACTTC. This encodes CASSQDRVGGRAGETQYF.

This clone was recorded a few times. CDR3 DNA sequence: TGTGCCAGCAGCTCCTACAGGGGGCGCAGAGAGACCCAGTACTTC. This sequence encodes CASSSYRGRRETQYF. The chain uses TRBV7-9 and TRBJ2-5; 9 bases agree with TRBD1. The CDR3 has 15 residues. CDR1 and CDR2 from the germline V gene are SEHNR and FQNEAQ (reference sequence). J lost 4 bases, V lost 4 bases, and 7 bases had no gene match.

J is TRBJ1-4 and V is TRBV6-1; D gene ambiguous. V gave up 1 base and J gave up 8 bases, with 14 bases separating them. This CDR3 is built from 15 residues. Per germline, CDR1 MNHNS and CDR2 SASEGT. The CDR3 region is CASSEDRGYREKLFF. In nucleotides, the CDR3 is TGTGCCAGCAGTGAAGACAGAGGGTATCGAGAAAAACTGTTTTTT.

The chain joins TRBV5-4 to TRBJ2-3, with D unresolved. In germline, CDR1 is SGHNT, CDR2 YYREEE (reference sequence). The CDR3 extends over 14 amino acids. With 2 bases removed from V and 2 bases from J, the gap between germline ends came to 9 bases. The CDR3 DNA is TGTGCCAGCAGCTTACGCGGAGACACAGATACGCAGTATTTT. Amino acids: CASSLRGDTDTQYF.

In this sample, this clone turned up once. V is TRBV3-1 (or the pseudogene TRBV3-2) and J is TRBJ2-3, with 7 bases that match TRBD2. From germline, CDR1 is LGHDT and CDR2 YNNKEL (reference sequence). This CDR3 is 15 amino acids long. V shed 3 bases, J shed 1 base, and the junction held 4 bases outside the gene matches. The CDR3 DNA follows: TGTGCCAGCAGCCACAGTGCGGGGGGCACAGATACGCAGTATTTT. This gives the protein CASSHSAGGTDTQYF.

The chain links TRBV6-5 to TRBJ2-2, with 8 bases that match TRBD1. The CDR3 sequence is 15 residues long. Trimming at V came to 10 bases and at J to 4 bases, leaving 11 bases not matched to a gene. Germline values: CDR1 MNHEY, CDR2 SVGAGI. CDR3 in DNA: TGTGCCACCTTAAATCAGGGGGCGGGCACCGGGGAGCTGTTTTTT. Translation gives CATLNQGAGTGELFF.

This CDR3 reads CASSRSGGAYNEQFF. DNA for the CDR3: TGCGCCAGCAGCCGAAGCGGGGGGGCCTACAATGAGCAGTTCTTC. The chain recombines TRBV4-1 with TRBJ2-1; 10 nucleotides align to TRBD2. Germline CDR1 is MGHRA and CDR2 is YSYEKL. V lost 4 bases, J lost 2 bases, and 2 bases stayed unmatched. The CDR3 loop spans 15 amino acids.

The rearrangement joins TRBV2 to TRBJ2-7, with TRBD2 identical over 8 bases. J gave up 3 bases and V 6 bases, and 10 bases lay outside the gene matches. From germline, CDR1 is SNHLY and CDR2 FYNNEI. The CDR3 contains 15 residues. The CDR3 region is CASRSGTRIFYEQYF. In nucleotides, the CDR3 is TGTGCCAGCAGATCCGGGACTAGAATCTTCTACGAGCAGTACTTC. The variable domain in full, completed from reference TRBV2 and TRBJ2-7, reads EPEVTQTPSHQVTQMGQEVILRCVPISNHLYFYWYRQILGQKVEFLVSFYNNEISEKSEIFDDQFSVERPDGSNFTLKIRSTKLEDSAMYFCASRSGTRIFYEQYFGPGTRLTVT.

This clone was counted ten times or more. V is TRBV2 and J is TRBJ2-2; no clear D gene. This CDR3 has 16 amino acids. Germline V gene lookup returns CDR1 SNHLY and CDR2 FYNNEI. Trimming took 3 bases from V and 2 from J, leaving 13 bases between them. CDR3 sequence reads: CASSDFGGLNTGELFF. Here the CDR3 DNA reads TGTGCCAGCAGTGACTTCGGCGGCCTTAACACCGGGGAGCTGTTTTTT.

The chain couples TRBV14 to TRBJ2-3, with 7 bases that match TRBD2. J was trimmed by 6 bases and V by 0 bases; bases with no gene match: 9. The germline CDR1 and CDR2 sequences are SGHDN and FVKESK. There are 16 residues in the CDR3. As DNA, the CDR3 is TGTGCCAGCAGCCAAGATGACGGGACTATTTTGGATACGCAGTATTTT. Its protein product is CASSQDDGTILDTQYF.

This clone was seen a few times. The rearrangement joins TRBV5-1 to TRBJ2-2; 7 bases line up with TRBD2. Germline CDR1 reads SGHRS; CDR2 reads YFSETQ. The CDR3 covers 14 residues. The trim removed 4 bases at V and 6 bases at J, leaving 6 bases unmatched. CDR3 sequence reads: CASSPGEGSGELFF. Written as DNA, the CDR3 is TGCGCCAGCAGCCCGGGGGAGGGTTCCGGGGAGCTGTTTTTT.

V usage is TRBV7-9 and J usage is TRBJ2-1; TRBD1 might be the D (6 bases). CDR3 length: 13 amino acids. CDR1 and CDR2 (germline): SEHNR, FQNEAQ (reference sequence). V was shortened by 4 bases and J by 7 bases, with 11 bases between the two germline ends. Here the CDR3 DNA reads TGTGCCAGCAGCTCCCAGGGGTTAAATGAGCAGTTCTTC. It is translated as CASSSQGLNEQFF. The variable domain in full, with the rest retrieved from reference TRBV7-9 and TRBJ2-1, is DTGVSQNPRHKITKRGQNVTFRCDPISEHNRLYWYRQTLGQGPEFLTYFQNEAQLEKSRLLSDRFSAERPKGSFSTLEIQRTEQGDSAMYLCASSSQGLNEQFFGPGTRLTVL.

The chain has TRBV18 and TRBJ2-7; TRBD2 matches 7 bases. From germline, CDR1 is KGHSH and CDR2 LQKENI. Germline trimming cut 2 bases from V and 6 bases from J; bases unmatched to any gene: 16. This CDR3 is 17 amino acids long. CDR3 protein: CASSPSRGEQGYGEQYF. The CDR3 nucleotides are TGTGCCAGCTCACCAAGCCGGGGGGAACAAGGATACGGCGAGCAGTACTTC.

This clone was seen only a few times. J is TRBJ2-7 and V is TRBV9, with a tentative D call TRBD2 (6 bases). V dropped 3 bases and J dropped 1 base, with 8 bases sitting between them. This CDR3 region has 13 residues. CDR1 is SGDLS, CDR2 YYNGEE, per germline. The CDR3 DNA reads TGTGCCAGCAGCGAGGGACTGTCCTACGAGCAGTACTTC. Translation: CASSEGLSYEQYF.

CDR3 sequence reads: CASSEGPQWSGRDNEQYF. The CDR3 DNA follows: TGTGCCAGCAGTGAGGGACCCCAATGGAGCGGGAGGGACAACGAGCAGTACTTC. The rearrangement links TRBV2 to TRBJ2-7, with TRBD2 matching 10 bases. Looked up from germline, CDR1 is SNHLY and CDR2 is FYNNEI. The CDR3 extends over 18 amino acids. The V segment lost 3 bases and the J segment 5 bases; nucleotides outside the gene matches: 16. The complete variable domain, with remaining parts taken from reference TRBV2 and TRBJ2-7, reads EPEVTQTPSHQVTQMGQEVILRCVPISNHLYFYWYRQILGQKVEFLVSFYNNEISEKSEIFDDQFSVERPDGSNFTLKIRSTKLEDSAMYFCASSEGPQWSGRDNEQYFGPGTRLTVT.

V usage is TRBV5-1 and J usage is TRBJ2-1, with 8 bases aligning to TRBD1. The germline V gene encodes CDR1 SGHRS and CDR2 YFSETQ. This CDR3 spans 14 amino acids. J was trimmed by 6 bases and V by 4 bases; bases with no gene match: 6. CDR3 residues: CASSEQGGGNEQFF. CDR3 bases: TGCGCCAGCAGCGAACAGGGGGGAGGCAATGAGCAGTTCTTC.

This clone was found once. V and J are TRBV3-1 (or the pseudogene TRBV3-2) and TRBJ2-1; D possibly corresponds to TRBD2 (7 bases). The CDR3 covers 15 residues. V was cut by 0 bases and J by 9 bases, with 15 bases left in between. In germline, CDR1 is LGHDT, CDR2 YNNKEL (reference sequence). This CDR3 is CASSQELEGEGEQFF. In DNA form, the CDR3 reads TGTGCCAGCAGCCAAGAACTCGAGGGGGAGGGTGAGCAGTTCTTC.

The DNA for the CDR3 is TGTGCCAGTAGGGACAGTTATAGCAATCAGCCCCAGCATTTT. As protein: CASRDSYSNQPQHF. The chain combines TRBV2 with TRBJ1-5; 7 bases map to TRBD1. The J segment lost 0 bases and the V segment lost 9 bases, leaving 5 bases of the junction unmatched. Per the germline V gene, CDR1 is SNHLY and CDR2 is FYNNEI. This CDR3 has 14 amino acids.

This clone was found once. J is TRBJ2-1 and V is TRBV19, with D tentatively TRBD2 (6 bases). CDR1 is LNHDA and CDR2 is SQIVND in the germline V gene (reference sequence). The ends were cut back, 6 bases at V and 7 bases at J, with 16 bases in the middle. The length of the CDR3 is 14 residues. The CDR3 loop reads CASRPEEGLNEQFF. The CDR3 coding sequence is TGTGCCAGTAGACCTGAGGAGGGCCTGAATGAGCAGTTCTTC. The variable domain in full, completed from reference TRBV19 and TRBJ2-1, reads DGGITQSPKYLFRKEGQNVTLSCEQNLNHDAMYWYRQDPGQGLRLIYYSQIVNDFQKGDIAEGYSVSREKKESFPLTVTSAQKNPTAFYLCASRPEEGLNEQFFGPGTRLTVL.

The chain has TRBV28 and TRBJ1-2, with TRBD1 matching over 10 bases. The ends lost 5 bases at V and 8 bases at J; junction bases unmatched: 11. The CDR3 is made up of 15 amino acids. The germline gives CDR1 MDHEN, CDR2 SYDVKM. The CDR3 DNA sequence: TGTGCCAGCAGTCTTGTCTTGGACAGGGGGGTGGGCTACACCTTC. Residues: CASSLVLDRGVGYTF.

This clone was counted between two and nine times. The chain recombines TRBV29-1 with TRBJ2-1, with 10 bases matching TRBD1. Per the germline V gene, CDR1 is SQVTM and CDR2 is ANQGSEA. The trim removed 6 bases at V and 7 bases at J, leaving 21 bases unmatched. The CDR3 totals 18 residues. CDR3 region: CSVVTFSGTGENRNEQFF. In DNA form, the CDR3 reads TGCAGCGTCGTAACGTTCTCCGGGACAGGGGAGAATAGAAATGAGCAGTTCTTC.

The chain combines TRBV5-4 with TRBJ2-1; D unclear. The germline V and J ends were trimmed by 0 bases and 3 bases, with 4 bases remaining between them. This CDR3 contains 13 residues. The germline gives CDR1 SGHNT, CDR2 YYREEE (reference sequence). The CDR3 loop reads CASSLDNYNEQFF. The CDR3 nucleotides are TGTGCCAGCAGCTTGGACAACTACAATGAGCAGTTCTTC.

The CDR3 nucleotides are TGTGCCAGCAGTCCTTCCTATAATTCACCCCTCCACTTT. Protein: CASSPSYNSPLHF. The chain links TRBV6-4 to TRBJ1-6; D gene ambiguous. Germline lookup yields CDR1 MRHNA and CDR2 SNTAGT. CDR3 length equals 13 residues. V was pared by 5 bases and J by 1 base, with 3 bases between.